What follows describes a single T cell receptor beta chain. The data were taken from a study of control samples from healthy donors and cancer patients. CDR1 is SGDLS, CDR2 YYNGEE, per germline. This CDR3 spans 14 amino acids. After removal of 6 bases from V and 1 base from J, the junction contained 4 bases not matched to a gene. Only in-frame clones appear in the TCRdb table, and some are missing; sequencing was by immunoSEQ multiplex PCR. The sample gives tens of thousands of clones, roughly 84% of which show up once; approximately 2.9% is in the top ten. The chain uses TRBV9 and TRBJ2-3; the match to TRBD2 covers 8 bases. The receptor's source is a woman aged 45-65 years with lung cancer. Sequences were obtained from PBMCs. CDR3 DNA sequence: TGTGCCAGCAATTTAGCGGGGCGCACAGATACGCAGTATTTT. Its protein product is CASNLAGRTDTQYF.